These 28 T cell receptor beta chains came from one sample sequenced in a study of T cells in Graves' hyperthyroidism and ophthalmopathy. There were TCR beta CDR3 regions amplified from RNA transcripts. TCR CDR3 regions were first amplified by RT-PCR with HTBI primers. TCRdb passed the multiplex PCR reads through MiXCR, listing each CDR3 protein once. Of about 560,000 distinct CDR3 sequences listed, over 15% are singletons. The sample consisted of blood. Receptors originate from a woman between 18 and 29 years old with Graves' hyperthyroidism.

The CDR3 spells CSASVASSSDTQYF. The CDR3 bases are TGCAGTGCTAGCGTGGCTAGCTCGTCAGATACGCAGTATTTT. The chain carries TRBV20-1 and TRBJ2-3; possible D gene TRBD2, 5 bases. Trimming took 3 bases from V and 4 from J, leaving 14 bases between them. This CDR3 region has 14 residues. CDR1 DFQATT and CDR2 SNEGSKA come from the germline V gene (reference sequence).

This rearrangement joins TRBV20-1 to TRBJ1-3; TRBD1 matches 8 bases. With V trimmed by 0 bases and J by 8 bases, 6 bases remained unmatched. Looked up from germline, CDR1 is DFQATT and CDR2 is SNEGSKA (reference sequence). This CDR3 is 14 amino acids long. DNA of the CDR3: TGCAGTGCTAGAGACCGGACAGGGATTCACACCATATATTTT. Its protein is CSARDRTGIHTIYF.

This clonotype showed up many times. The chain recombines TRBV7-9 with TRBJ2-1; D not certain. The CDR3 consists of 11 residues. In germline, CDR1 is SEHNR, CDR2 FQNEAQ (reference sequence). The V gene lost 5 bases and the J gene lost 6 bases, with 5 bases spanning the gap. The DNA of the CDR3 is TGTGCCAGCAGCCAATTCAATGAGCAGTTCTTC. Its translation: CASSQFNEQFF.

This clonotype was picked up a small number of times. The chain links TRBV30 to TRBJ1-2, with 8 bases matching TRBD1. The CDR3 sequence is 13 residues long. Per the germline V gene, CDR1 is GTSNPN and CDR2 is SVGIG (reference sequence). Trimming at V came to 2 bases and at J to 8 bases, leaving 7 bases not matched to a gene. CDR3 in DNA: TGTGCCTGGAGTCTCGACAGGGGAGGCGGCTACACCTTC. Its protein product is CAWSLDRGGGYTF.

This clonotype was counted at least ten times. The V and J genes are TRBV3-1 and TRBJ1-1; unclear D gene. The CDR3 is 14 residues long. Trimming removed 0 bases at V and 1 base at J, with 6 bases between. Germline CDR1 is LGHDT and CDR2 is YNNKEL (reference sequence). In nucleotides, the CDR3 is TGTGCCAGCAGCCAAGATAAGTCGAACACTGAAGCTTTCTTT. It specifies CASSQDKSNTEAFF. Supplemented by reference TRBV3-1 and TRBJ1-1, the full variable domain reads DTAVSQTPKYLVTQMGNDKSIKCEQNLGHDTMYWYKQDSKKFLKIMFSYNNKELIINETVPNRFSPKSPDKAHLNLHINSLELGDSAVYFCASSQDKSNTEAFFGQGTRLTVV.

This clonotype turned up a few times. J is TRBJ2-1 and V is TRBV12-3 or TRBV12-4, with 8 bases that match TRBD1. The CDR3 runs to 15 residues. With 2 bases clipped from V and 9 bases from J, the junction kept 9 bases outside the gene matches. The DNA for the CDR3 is TGTGCCAGCAGTTTATATCAGGGGGCGCTGAGTGAGCAGTTCTTC. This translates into CASSLYQGALSEQFF.

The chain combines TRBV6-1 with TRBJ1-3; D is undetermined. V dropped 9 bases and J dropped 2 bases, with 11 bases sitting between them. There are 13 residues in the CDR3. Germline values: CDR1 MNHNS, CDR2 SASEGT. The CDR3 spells CASASSAGNTIYF. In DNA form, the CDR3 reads TGTGCCAGTGCTTCCTCCGCTGGAAACACCATATATTTT.

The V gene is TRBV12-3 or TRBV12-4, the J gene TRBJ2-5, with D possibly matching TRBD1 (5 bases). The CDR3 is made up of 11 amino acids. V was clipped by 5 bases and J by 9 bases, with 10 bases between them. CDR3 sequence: CASSLDKAQYF. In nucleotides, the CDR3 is TGTGCCAGCAGTCTGGACAAAGCCCAGTACTTC.

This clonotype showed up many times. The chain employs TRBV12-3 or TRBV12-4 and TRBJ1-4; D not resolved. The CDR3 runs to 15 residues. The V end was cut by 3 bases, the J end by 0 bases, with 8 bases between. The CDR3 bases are TGTGCCAGCAGTTTCGACGGGTCAACTAATGAAAAACTGTTTTTT. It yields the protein CASSFDGSTNEKLFF.

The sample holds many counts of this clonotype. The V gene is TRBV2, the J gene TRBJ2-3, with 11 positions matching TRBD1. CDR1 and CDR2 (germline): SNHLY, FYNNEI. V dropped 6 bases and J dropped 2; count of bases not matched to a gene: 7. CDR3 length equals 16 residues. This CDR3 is CASSRWTGGNTDTQYF. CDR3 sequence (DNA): TGTGCCAGCAGCCGTTGGACAGGGGGCAACACAGATACGCAGTATTTT.

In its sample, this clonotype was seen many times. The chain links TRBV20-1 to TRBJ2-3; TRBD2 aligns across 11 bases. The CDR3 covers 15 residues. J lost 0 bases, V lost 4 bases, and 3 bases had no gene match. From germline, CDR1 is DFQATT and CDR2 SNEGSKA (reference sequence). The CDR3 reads CSAKRTSGSTDTQYF. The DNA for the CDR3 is TGCAGTGCTAAGAGGACTAGCGGGAGCACAGATACGCAGTATTTT.

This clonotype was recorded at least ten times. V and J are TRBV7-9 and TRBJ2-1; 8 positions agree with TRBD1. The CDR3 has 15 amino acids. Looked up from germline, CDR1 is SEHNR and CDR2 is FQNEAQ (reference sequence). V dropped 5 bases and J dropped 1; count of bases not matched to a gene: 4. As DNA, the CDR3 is TGTGCCAGCAGCCTCGGACAGGGTTCCTACAATGAGCAGTTCTTC. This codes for CASSLGQGSYNEQFF. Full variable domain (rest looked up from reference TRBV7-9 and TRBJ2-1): DTGVSQNPRHKITKRGQNVTFRCDPISEHNRLYWYRQTLGQGPEFLTYFQNEAQLEKSRLLSDRFSAERPKGSFSTLEIQRTEQGDSAMYLCASSLGQGSYNEQFFGPGTRLTVL.

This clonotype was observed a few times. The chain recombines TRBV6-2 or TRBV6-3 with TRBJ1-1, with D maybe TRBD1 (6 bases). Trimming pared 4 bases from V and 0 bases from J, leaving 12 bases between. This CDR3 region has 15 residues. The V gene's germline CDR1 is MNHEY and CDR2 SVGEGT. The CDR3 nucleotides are TGTGCCAGCAGTTCCGGACAGCTGATGAACACTGAAGCTTTCTTT. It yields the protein CASSSGQLMNTEAFF.

The CDR3 sequence is CASSPEPGTGAYEQYF. The CDR3 region has the DNA TGCGCCAGCAGCCCCGAACCCGGGACAGGGGCCTACGAGCAGTACTTC. The J gene is TRBJ2-7, the V gene TRBV4-1; 10 positions agree with TRBD1. The germline V gene has CDR1 MGHRA and CDR2 YSYEKL. The length of the CDR3 is 16 residues. J lost 2 bases, V lost 4 bases, and 8 bases had no gene match.

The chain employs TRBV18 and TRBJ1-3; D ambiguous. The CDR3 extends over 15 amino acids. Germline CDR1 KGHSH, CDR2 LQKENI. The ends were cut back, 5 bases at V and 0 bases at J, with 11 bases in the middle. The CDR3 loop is CASSDRTFSGNTIYF. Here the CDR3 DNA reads TGTGCCAGCTCAGACCGGACCTTCTCTGGAAACACCATATATTTT.

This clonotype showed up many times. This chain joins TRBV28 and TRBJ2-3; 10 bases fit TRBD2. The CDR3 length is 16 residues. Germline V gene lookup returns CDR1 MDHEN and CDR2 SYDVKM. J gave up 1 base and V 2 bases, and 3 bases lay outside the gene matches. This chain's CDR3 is CASSLPGTSGTDTQYF. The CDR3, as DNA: TGTGCCAGCAGTTTACCCGGGACTAGCGGCACAGATACGCAGTATTTT. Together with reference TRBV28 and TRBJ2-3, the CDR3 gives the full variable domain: DVKVTQSSRYLVKRTGEKVFLECVQDMDHENMFWYRQDPGLGLRLIYFSYDVKMKEKGDIPEGYSVSREKKERFSLILESASTNQTSMYLCASSLPGTSGTDTQYFGPGTRLTVL.

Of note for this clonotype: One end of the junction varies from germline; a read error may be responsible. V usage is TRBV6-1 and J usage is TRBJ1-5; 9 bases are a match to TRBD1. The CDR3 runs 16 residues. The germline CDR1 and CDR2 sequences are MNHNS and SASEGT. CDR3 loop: CAGSSTGGAGNQPQHF. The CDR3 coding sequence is TGTGCCGGCAGTAGTACAGGGGGCGCGGGCAATCAGCCCCAGCATTTT.

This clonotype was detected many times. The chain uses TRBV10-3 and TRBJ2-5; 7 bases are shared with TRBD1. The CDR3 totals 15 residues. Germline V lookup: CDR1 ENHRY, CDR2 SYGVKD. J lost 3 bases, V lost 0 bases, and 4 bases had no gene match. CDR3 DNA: TGTGCCATCAGTGAGTCGAAAACAGGGGAAGAGACCCAGTACTTC. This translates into CAISESKTGEETQYF.

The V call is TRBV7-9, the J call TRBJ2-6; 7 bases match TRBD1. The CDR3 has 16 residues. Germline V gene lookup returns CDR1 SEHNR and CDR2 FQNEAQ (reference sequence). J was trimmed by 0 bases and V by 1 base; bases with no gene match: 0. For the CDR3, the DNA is TGTGCCAGCAGCTTAGGACAGGGCTCTGGGGCCAACGTCCTGACTTTC. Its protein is CASSLGQGSGANVLTF. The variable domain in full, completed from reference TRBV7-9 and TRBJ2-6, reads DTGVSQNPRHKITKRGQNVTFRCDPISEHNRLYWYRQTLGQGPEFLTYFQNEAQLEKSRLLSDRFSAERPKGSFSTLEIQRTEQGDSAMYLCASSLGQGSGANVLTFGAGSRLTVL.

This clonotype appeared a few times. The CDR3, as DNA: TGTGCCAGCAGCTTCCGGGGGACTAGCGGGGGGCAGCAGTTCTTC. Protein product: CASSFRGTSGGQQFF. The chain is built from TRBV7-9 and TRBJ2-1; TRBD2 matches 15 bases. V lost 3 bases and J lost 11; bases outside the gene matches: 5. In germline, CDR1 is SEHNR, CDR2 FQNEAQ (reference sequence). This CDR3 comprises 15 residues.

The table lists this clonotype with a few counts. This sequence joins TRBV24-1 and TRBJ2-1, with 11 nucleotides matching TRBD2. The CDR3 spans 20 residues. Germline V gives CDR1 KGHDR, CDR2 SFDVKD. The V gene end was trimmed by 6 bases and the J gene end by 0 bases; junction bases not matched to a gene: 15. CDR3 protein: CATSSPGLAERWGSYNEQFF. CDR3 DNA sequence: TGTGCCACCAGTTCCCCGGGACTAGCGGAACGGTGGGGCTCCTACAATGAGCAGTTCTTC.

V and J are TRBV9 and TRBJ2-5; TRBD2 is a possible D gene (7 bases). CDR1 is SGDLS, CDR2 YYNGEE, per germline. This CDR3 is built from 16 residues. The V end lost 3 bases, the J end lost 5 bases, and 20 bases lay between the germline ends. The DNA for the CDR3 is TGTGCCAGCAGCGCAACAAGGGGGGGAGTCTGGGAGACCCAGTACTTC. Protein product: CASSATRGGVWETQYF.

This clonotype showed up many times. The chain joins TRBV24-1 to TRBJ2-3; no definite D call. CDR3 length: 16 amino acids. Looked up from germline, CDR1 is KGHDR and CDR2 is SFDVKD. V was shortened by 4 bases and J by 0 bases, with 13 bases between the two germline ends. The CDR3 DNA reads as TGTGCCACCAGTGACCCAGGACCCCCTAGCACAGATACGCAGTATTTT. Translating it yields CATSDPGPPSTDTQYF.

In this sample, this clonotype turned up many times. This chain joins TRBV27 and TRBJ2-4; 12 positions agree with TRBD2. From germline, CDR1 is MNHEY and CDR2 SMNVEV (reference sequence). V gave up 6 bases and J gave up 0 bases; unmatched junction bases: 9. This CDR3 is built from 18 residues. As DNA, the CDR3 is TGTGCCAGCAGCCCTGGACTAGCGGGATTTGTAGCCAAAAACATTCAGTACTTC. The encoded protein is CASSPGLAGFVAKNIQYF.

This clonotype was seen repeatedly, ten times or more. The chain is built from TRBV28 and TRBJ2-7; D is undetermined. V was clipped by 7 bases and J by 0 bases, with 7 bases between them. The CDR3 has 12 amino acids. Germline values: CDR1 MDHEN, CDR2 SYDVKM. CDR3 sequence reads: CASKVSSYEQYF. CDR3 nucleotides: TGTGCCAGCAAGGTTAGCTCCTACGAGCAGTACTTC.

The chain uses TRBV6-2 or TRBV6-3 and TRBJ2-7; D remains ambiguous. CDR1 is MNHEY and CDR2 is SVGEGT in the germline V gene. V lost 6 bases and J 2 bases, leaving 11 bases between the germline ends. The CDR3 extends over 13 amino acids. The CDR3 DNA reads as TGTGCCAGCAGAGGAGCAGATCCCTACGAGCAGTACTTC. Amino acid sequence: CASRGADPYEQYF.

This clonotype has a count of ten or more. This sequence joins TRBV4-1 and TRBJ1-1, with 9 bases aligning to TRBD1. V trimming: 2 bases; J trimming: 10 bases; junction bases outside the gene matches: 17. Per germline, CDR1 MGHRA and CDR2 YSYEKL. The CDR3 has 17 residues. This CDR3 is CASSQTRGQGESDGAFF. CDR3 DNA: TGCGCCAGCAGCCAAACTAGGGGACAGGGTGAGTCTGATGGAGCTTTCTTT.

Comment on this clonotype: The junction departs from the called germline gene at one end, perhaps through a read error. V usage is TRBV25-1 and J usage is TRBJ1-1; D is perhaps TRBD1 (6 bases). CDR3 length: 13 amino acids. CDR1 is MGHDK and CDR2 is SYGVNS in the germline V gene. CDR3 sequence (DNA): TGTACCAGCAGGGAGACAGGGAACACTGAAGCTTTCTTT. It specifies CTSRETGNTEAFF.